This T cell receptor beta chain was sequenced in a study of blood T cell repertoires in COVID-19. Study-level information: Specimens from acute and convalescent COVID-19 originated in the United States, Italy and Spain. PBMCs, B-cell-depleted T cells, or T cells provided the cDNA or gDNA that made up the material.

The CDR3 loop spans 12 amino acids. CDR1 and CDR2 (germline): LGHDT, YNNKEL (reference sequence). The V and J ends lost 4 bases and 9 bases respectively, with 12 bases between them. In the original workflow: Amplification of reference gene primers provided the estimated nucleated cell counts. Produced via immunoSEQ multiplex PCR; TCRdb's table is partial and in-frame only. Clone size and V and J calls were adopted from that table, with D and trimming inferred from the DNA. This repertoire shows about 280,000 clones, 85% to 90% found once; its top ten account for roughly 15%. The gene calls are TRBV3-1 (or the pseudogene TRBV3-2) and TRBJ1-2; D is unclear. The sequencing sample was made of peripheral blood. This receptor was obtained from a human donor in a cohort sampled during active COVID-19. Here the CDR3 DNA reads TGTGCCAGCAGCCCCAATCGTGACAGCTACACCTTC. This encodes CASSPNRDSYTF.